This T cell receptor (beta chain) was recovered during a study of graft-versus-host responses after intestinal transplantation. To note about this clone: Its antigen is as yet unknown.

Method: immunoSEQ multiplex PCR; TCRdb's copy keeps in-frame clones and lacks some. The data show over 40,000 clones, approximately 84% seen once. The study, taken as a whole, reports: Some GvH clones were seen earlier in gut or blood, suggesting intestinal origin.

V shed 2 bases, J shed 4 bases, and the junction held 8 bases outside the gene matches. Per germline, CDR1 MNHEY and CDR2 SMNVEV (reference sequence). This CDR3 has 16 residues. The receptor comes from a human donor who was the organ donor for an intestinal transplant. The chain links TRBV27 to TRBJ2-3, with 8 nucleotides matching TRBD1. The source was unstimulated CD4+ T cells sorted from spleen or lymph node cells, collected before transplant. CDR3 sequence (DNA): TGTGCCAGCAGTTTAAAGGCAGGGGGCTTTGCAGATACGCAGTATTTT. Its translation: CASSLKAGGFADTQYF.